A selection of T cell receptor beta chains follows, all from one sample in a study of blood T cells in healthy people across ages. TCRdb reprocessed the 5' RACE reads via MiXCR and lists one record per CDR3 protein. The sample has 780,000 or so distinct CDR3 sequences; roughly three fifths are singletons. Sequenced input: blood. These receptor sequences come from a middle-aged man in good health. Both conserved end residues are part of each CDR3. A D gene is named only where the DNA matches it firmly. Rows may omit the clone size; those that give it use once, few, many or a size class.

TGTGCCAGCACTCTTCCACAGGGTGGCGCCGAAAAACTGTTTTTT	CASTLPQGGAEKLFF	.	.	15	TRBV13	TRBJ1-4
TGTGCCAGCAGCTTCCTGGATCAGTCAAACACTGAAGCTTTCTTT	CASSFLDQSNTEAFF	.	.	15	TRBV7-9	TRBJ1-1
TGTGCCAGCAGCTCCCGGGACCAGAGCACAGATACGCAGTATTTT	CASSSRDQSTDTQYF	.	.	15	TRBV28	TRBJ2-3
TGTGCCATCAGCGACAGGGGACCCCCAACCCAGTACTTC	CAISDRGPPTQYF	TRBD1	few	13	TRBV10-3	TRBJ2-5
TGCAGCGTTGAAGAGTGGTTCTTC	CSVEEWFF	.	.	8	TRBV29-1	TRBJ2-1
TGCGCCAGCAGGGCGGACCTAGAAGAGACCCAGTACTTC	CASRADLEETQYF	.	few	13	TRBV5-1	TRBJ2-5
TGTGCCAGCAGTTACGAGGGACGGTATGGCTACACCTTC	CASSYEGRYGYTF	.	.	13	TRBV6-6	TRBJ1-2
TGTGCCAGCCTAAAGGGAGGGGGCGGATACGAGCAGTACTTC	CASLKGGGGYEQYF	.	.	14	TRBV28	TRBJ2-7
TGTGCCAGCAGTTTGTCAGGGGCCGGGGAGCTGTTTTTT	CASSLSGAGELFF	.	.	13	TRBV28	TRBJ2-2
TGTGCCATCGCTCGGCAGGGCCAAGAGACCCAGTACTTC	CAIARQGQETQYF	.	many	13	TRBV10-3	TRBJ2-5
TGCGCCAGCAGCTATGGCCCTTCCGGGGGGACAACTAATGAAAAACTGTTTTTT	CASSYGPSGGTTNEKLFF	.	.	18	TRBV5-1	TRBJ1-4
TGTGCCAGCAGCTCTTACAGCTCAACTAATGAAAAACTGTTTTTT	CASSSYSSTNEKLFF	.	.	15	TRBV7-9	TRBJ1-4
TGCGCCAGCAGCAGAACGGGAGGCTACCAAGAGACCCAGTACTTC	CASSRTGGYQETQYF	TRBD2	few	15	TRBV5-1	TRBJ2-5
TGTGCCAGCAGTGGACTAGCGGGGACCTACAATGAGCAGTTCTTC	CASSGLAGTYNEQFF	TRBD2	.	15	TRBV6-6	TRBJ2-1
TGCGCCAGCAGCTTGGCCCAAGTCCCGGAGGATACGCAGTATTTT	CASSLAQVPEDTQYF	.	.	15	TRBV5-1	TRBJ2-3
TGCAGTGCTAGAGCCCCGGGCCTATTCAATGAGCAGTTCTTC	CSARAPGLFNEQFF	.	few	14	TRBV20-1	TRBJ2-1
TGTGCCAGCAGCCAAGAACGGGTCAGGGAAGAGACCCAGTATTTC	CASSQERVREETQYF	.	.	15	TRBV14	TRBJ2-7
TGTGCCAGCTCACCATTTGACAGAATCGTCTCTGGGGCCAACGTCCTGACTTTC	CASSPFDRIVSGANVLTF	.	few	18	TRBV18	TRBJ2-6
TGTGCCAGCAGTTTAACGGGGGCCGGGGAGACCCAGTACTTC	CASSLTGAGETQYF	.	few	14	TRBV12-3/TRBV12-4	TRBJ2-5
TGTGCCAGCAGCCCGCCTAGCGTCACTCGGTCCAATGAGCAGTTCTTC	CASSPPSVTRSNEQFF	.	.	16	TRBV12-3/TRBV12-4	TRBJ2-1
TGTGCCAGCAGTTACTCCACAGCCTTAAGCTCTGGGGCCAACGTCCTGACTTTC	CASSYSTALSSGANVLTF	.	.	18	TRBV6-5	TRBJ2-6
TGTGCCAGCAGCCCCAGGGCAACCTACAATGAGCAGTTCTTC	CASSPRATYNEQFF	.	few	14	TRBV12-3/TRBV12-4	TRBJ2-1
TGTGCCAGCAGTCCGGCTAGCGGTCGACGAGTTGCGACCCAGTACTTC	CASSPASGRRVATQYF	TRBD2	few	16	TRBV27	TRBJ2-5
TGTGCCAGCACCCAGGTTGGATACTGTGGCTACACCTTC	CASTQVGYCGYTF	.	.	13	TRBV25-1	TRBJ1-2
TGTGCCAGCAGTTACCCGGTTGGATCCTCAGTAGCCAAAAACATTCAGTACTTC	CASSYPVGSSVAKNIQYF	.	.	18	TRBV28	TRBJ2-4
TGTGCCAGCAGTGAAAAAGGCAGGGGGAGCGGTGGCTACACCTTC	CASSEKGRGSGGYTF	TRBD1	few	15	TRBV12-3/TRBV12-4	TRBJ1-2
TGTGCCAGCAGTTTGGCAGGGGGCGCTGAAGCTTTCTTT	CASSLAGGAEAFF	TRBD1	few	13	TRBV27	TRBJ1-1
TGTGCCAGCAGTGCCTATAGCGGGGGGTCCTACAATGAGCAGTTCTTC	CASSAYSGGSYNEQFF	TRBD2	.	16	TRBV6-1	TRBJ2-1
TGCGCCAGCAGCTTCCCGGGTTTAAGTGGCTACACCTTC	CASSFPGLSGYTF	.	.	13	TRBV5-1	TRBJ1-2
TGTGCCAGCAGCCGGACAAGCACCGGGGAGCTGTTTTTT	CASSRTSTGELFF	.	.	13	TRBV7-3	TRBJ2-2
TGTGCCAGCAGCCTACGTAGTAGGGATACGCAGTATTTT	CASSLRSRDTQYF	.	.	13	TRBV7-3	TRBJ2-3
TGCAGTGCTCGCGAGGGACTAGCCGGCTCCGACGAGCAGTACTTC	CSAREGLAGSDEQYF	TRBD2	.	15	TRBV20-1	TRBJ2-7
TGTGCCAGCAGTTATCCGGGACTAGCCGGCAATGAGCAGTTCTTC	CASSYPGLAGNEQFF	TRBD2	.	15	TRBV9	TRBJ2-1
TGTGCCAGCAGCCAAGGAACCGATGAGCAGTTCTTC	CASSQGTDEQFF	.	few	12	TRBV3-1	TRBJ2-1
TGTGCCACCAGTGACCCTAGGACAGGGGACTACAATGAGCAGTTCTTC	CATSDPRTGDYNEQFF	TRBD1	.	16	TRBV24-1	TRBJ2-1
TGCAGTGCTAGATATCAGAATACGCAGTATTTT	CSARYQNTQYF	.	.	11	TRBV20-1	TRBJ2-3
TGCGCCAGCAGCCCGGTACCAATTCCCGGGGAGCTGTTTTTT	CASSPVPIPGELFF	.	.	14	TRBV5-1	TRBJ2-2
TGTGCCAGCAGTTTGTCAGGAAACAATCAGCCCCAGCATTTT	CASSLSGNNQPQHF	.	few	14	TRBV12-3/TRBV12-4	TRBJ1-5
TGTGCCAGCAGCCTTGCGGGACAGGGCTCCATTCAGTACTTC	CASSLAGQGSIQYF	TRBD1	few	14	TRBV3-1	TRBJ2-4
TGCAGTGCTAGTTCTGGGTCAGGGGGAGTAGGCATTCAGTACTTC	CSASSGSGGVGIQYF	TRBD1	.	15	TRBV20-1	TRBJ2-4
TGTGCCAGCAGCCAAGTATCCCTAGCGGGAGAGTTGACCCAGTACTTC	CASSQVSLAGELTQYF	TRBD2	.	16	TRBV3-1	TRBJ2-5
TGTGCCAGCAGCCCGACTCGGGACTACAATGAGCAGTACTTC	CASSPTRDYNEQYF	TRBD2	.	14	TRBV4-2	TRBJ2-7
TGTGCCTGTCAGTATGTCTACCAAGAGACCCAGTACTTC	CACQYVYQETQYF	.	.	13	TRBV12-3/TRBV12-4	TRBJ2-5
TGTGCCAGCAGTTTACTAGACAGGGGGGCCTACGAGCAGTACTTC	CASSLLDRGAYEQYF	TRBD1	few	15	TRBV28	TRBJ2-7
TGCGCCAGCAGCTTGGCCGAAACGGGAGGGCCTACAGATACGCAGTATTTT	CASSLAETGGPTDTQYF	TRBD2	many	17	TRBV5-1	TRBJ2-3
TGTGCCAGCAGTTACCCGACAGGGGGCTACGAGCAGTACTTC	CASSYPTGGYEQYF	TRBD1	.	14	TRBV6-2/TRBV6-3	TRBJ2-7